This TCR beta chain originates from a study of blood T cell repertoires in COVID-19. Study overall: Donors in the United States, Italy and Spain gave samples during acute or convalescent COVID-19. T cells, B-cell-depleted T cells, or PBMCs provided the cDNA or gDNA that served as material.

Assay: immunoSEQ multiplex PCR; the TCRdb copy retains only in-frame clones and omits some. The profile shows roughly 300,000 clones, 65% to 90% of them singletons. CDR3 length: 20 residues. Germline values: CDR1 SGHTA, CDR2 FQGNSA. V was pared by 0 bases and J by 1 base, with 12 bases of the junction left unmatched. This study enrolled people aged about 18 to 100 from around 26 US geographic areas. Participants reported their clinical history, and cohort assignment relied on those reports. The TCR sequence derives from a woman aged 40 to 49 with acute COVID-19. The source material was PBMCs or T cells enriched from blood (not recorded which). The chain links TRBV7-2 to TRBJ2-4; 10 positions match TRBD1. For the CDR3, the DNA is TGTGCCAGCAGCTTAGCGCGACCCACGACAGGGGGCTTTGCCAAAAACATTCAGTACTTC. Protein: CASSLARPTTGGFAKNIQYF.